This passage covers 9 T cell receptor beta chains from one sample sequenced in a study of blood T cells in healthy people across ages (dated by TCRdb to 2014 to 2015). Receptor amplification or capture employed 5' RACE. A second PCR of roughly 6 to 11 cycles was run with a J-beta primer mix and a sample-barcoded 5' primer. TCRdb took the public reads, trimmed them with fastp at Q25, ran MiXCR for clone calling and kept in-frame beta chains. Records with the same CDR3 protein are collapsed into one entry carrying the most frequent genes and DNA. Present in this sample are roughly 1.9 million distinct CDR3 sequences, roughly two fifths of which were seen just once. The top ten clonotypes cover about 23% of the sample. Material: blood. The origin of the receptors is a human donor in good health.

This rearrangement joins TRBV4-3 to TRBJ2-6; D may be TRBD1 or TRBD2 (5 bases each). V lost 5 bases and J 0 bases, leaving 17 bases between the germline ends. Germline CDR1 and CDR2: LGHNA and YSLEER. The CDR3 length is 18 residues. The CDR3 sequence is CASSKGPSVSSGANVLTF. Written as DNA, the CDR3 is TGCGCCAGCAGCAAGGGACCGTCCGTGTCCTCTGGGGCCAACGTCCTGACTTTC.

In its sample, this clonotype was seen a few times. The chain combines TRBV7-3 with TRBJ2-3; 8 bases match TRBD1. Per the germline V gene, CDR1 is SGHTA and CDR2 is FQGTGA. The CDR3 runs 16 residues. Losses at the gene ends were 4 bases for V and 0 bases for J; bases not matched to a gene: 6. Here the CDR3 DNA reads TGTGCCAGCAGCTCCGGACAGGGATGGAGCACAGATACGCAGTATTTT. Translated, it gives CASSSGQGWSTDTQYF.

This sequence joins TRBV28 and TRBJ2-4, with D perhaps matching TRBD1 or TRBD2 (5 bases each). The last part of the DNA fits TRBJ2-7 better; the J call may be wrong. The CDR3 has 11 amino acids. CDR1 is MDHEN and CDR2 is SYDVKM in the germline V gene. DNA of the CDR3: TGTGCCAGCAGTATGGGGGACGAGCAGTACTTC. Translation gives CASSMGDEQYF.

V is TRBV28 and J is TRBJ1-2; a weak D match, TRBD1 (5 bases). The CDR3 has 15 residues. V was pared by 6 bases and J by 6 bases, with 20 bases between. In germline, CDR1 is MDHEN, CDR2 SYDVKM. Here the CDR3 reads CASSPTGLRNHGYTF. The CDR3 DNA reads TGTGCCAGCAGCCCAACGGGACTTAGGAACCATGGCTACACCTTC.

The chain carries TRBV20-1 and TRBJ1-2; D possibly corresponds to TRBD1 (6 bases). The V gene lost 5 bases and the J gene lost 5 bases, with 18 bases spanning the gap. There are 14 residues in the CDR3. Per germline, CDR1 DFQATT and CDR2 SNEGSKA (reference sequence). The CDR3 nucleotides read TGCAGTGCTGTGGACGGATGGCAGGGGTATGGCTACACCTTC. Translated: CSAVDGWQGYGYTF.

The chain couples TRBV6-2 or TRBV6-3 to TRBJ2-1; TRBD1 aligns across 7 bases. The CDR3 loop spans 16 amino acids. The trim removed 0 bases at V and 10 bases at J, leaving 12 bases unmatched. Germline loops: CDR1 MNHEY, CDR2 SVGEGT. The CDR3 DNA sequence: TGTGCCAGCAGTTACTCGACCGGGACAGCCTCCTACGAGCAGTTCTTC. It encodes CASSYSTGTASYEQFF.

This clonotype was seen many times. V and J are TRBV5-6 and TRBJ2-4; weak D call: TRBD1 (6 bases). The CDR3 sequence is 16 residues long. With 4 bases removed from V and 13 bases from J, the gap between germline ends came to 27 bases. Germline CDR1 and CDR2: SGHDT and YYEEEE. The CDR3 region is CASSPLTNVGSGEQYF. For the CDR3, the DNA is TGTGCCAGCAGCCCTTTAACGAATGTGGGATCAGGGGAGCAGTACTTC.

The V call is TRBV4-2, the J call TRBJ1-1, with a possible D match to TRBD1 (5 bases). This CDR3 region has 15 residues. The germline V gene encodes CDR1 LGHNA and CDR2 YNFKEQ. V was trimmed by 4 bases and J by 4 bases, leaving 16 bases between them. CDR3 amino acids: CASSPRPGGGTEAFF. CDR3 DNA: TGTGCCAGCAGCCCCCGTCCGGGTGGGGGCACTGAAGCTTTCTTT.

This clonotype was counted only a few times. The chain employs TRBV2 and TRBJ1-1; possible D gene TRBD1, 5 bases. Germline CDR1 reads SNHLY; CDR2 reads FYNNEI. Trimming took off 5 bases at V and 9 bases at J, with 10 bases between the two ends. This CDR3 has 11 amino acids. The CDR3 nucleotides read TGTGCCAGCAGTCCGGGACCTAAAGCTTTCTTT. It codes for CASSPGPKAFF.